This TCR beta chain comes out of a study of blood T cell repertoires in COVID-19 (dated by TCRdb to 2018 to 2020). Looking at the study overall: The collaborator samples originated in the United States, Italy and Spain and spanned the acute and convalescent phases of COVID-19. Subjects who had been exposed to COVID-19, were actively infected with it, or had recovered from it provided the deeply sampled blood TCRbeta repertoires that made up the dataset. A freely available public database, intended as a resource for researchers studying the immune response to SARS-CoV-2, is where the repertoires were released. HLA class I and class II types, where available, came from metadata supplied by the sample provider rather than from assay-based typing. Nearly every sample came with metadata listing a de-identified subject ID, COVID-19 status, age in years and sex. The prospective study material was composed of cDNA or gDNA derived from T cells, B-cell-depleted T cells, or PBMCs. The samples were drawn from the first 160 participants of the ongoing ImmuneRACE study and from some 1,300 subjects provided by 6 global collaborators. Beyond this particular receptor, the publication reports: How much clinical and demographic metadata was included differed by source and by participant, and the metadata was provided uncurated.

To note about this clone: The target of this receptor is not known. Base qualities are not at hand, and no much larger clone is one base apart.

The collaborating institutions used their own protocols to collect whole blood in K2EDTA tubes. Collaborator samples were shipped for TCRbeta analysis as frozen whole blood, isolated PBMCs, or DNA extracted from either sample type. TCRbeta CDR3 regions were amplified from genomic DNA by means of the immunoSEQ Assay, a bias-controlled multiplex PCR. Concerning the study's data processing: Within the assay, amplification of reference gene primers was used to estimate how many nucleated cells each sample contained. Sequence reads were collapsed and filtered to measure the absolute abundance of every unique TCRbeta CDR3 rearrangement. For each sample, productive Simpson clonality was calculated as the square root of Simpson's diversity index over productive rearrangements. TCRdb limited this immuneACCESS table to in-frame rearrangements with V and J called. A share of clones is missing; checked studies link under half to unresolved V genes, and the rest is unexplained. V and J calls and clone size are as listed in that table; D and trimming were resolved from the DNA. For this sample there are around 33,000 clones; roughly 87% appear just once. The ten largest clones capture approximately 20% of the sample.

The sequenced material came from peripheral blood. This receptor was taken from an elderly man with acute or convalescent COVID-19.

The CDR3 has the sequence CATLPRLAGYNEQFF. The DNA sequence is as follows: TGCGCCACCCTGCCTCGACTAGCGGGCTACAATGAGCAGTTCTTC. The chain is made from TRBV10-2 and TRBJ2-1, and TRBD2 matches 10 of the central bases. The germline V gene supplies CDR1 WSHSY and CDR2 SAAADI. The germline V and J ends show losses of 10 bases and 3 bases respectively, and no gene match explains 9 bases of the junction. The CDR3, cysteine through phenylalanine, is 15 amino acids long. The kept DNA is CDR3 alone, 45 bases in frame from the first base.